What follows are 27 T cell receptor beta chains derived from one specimen sequenced in a study of neurological immune-mediated disorders. Via MiXCR, TCRdb re-called the 5' RACE reads, giving one row per CDR3 protein. The sample has around 79,000 distinct CDR3 sequences, less than 15% seen once; the top ten hold 6.8%. Input material: PBMCs. These receptors were collected from a woman in her fifties or sixties in good health.

This clonotype has just a few counts. The rearrangement joins TRBV7-9 to TRBJ2-5, with 11 nucleotides matching TRBD2. The CDR3 totals 16 residues. V lost 5 bases, J lost 5 bases, and 10 bases stayed unmatched. Germline CDR1 SEHNR, CDR2 FQNEAQ (reference sequence). CDR3 sequence: CASSATSGGFMETQYF. The CDR3 nucleotides are TGTGCCAGCAGCGCTACTAGCGGGGGCTTTATGGAGACCCAGTACTTC.

Ten or more counts support this clonotype. J is TRBJ2-1 and V is TRBV20-1, with 7 bases identical to TRBD2. The V gene end was trimmed by 4 bases and the J gene end by 10 bases; junction bases not matched to a gene: 7. The CDR3 loop spans 12 amino acids. Germline values: CDR1 DFQATT, CDR2 SNEGSKA (reference sequence). The CDR3 sequence: CSATPGGREQFF. The DNA of the CDR3 is TGCAGTGCTACTCCCGGCGGGAGAGAGCAGTTCTTC.

Concerning this clonotype: At one end the junction does not follow the germline gene, possibly because of a read error. The V call is TRBV9, the J call TRBJ1-1; 8 bases match TRBD1. Germline V gene data show CDR1 as SGDLS and CDR2 as YYNGEE. The CDR3 totals 15 residues. This CDR3 is CASSKRQGINTAAFF. CDR3 bases: TGTGCCAGCAGCAAACGACAGGGGATAAACACTGCAGCTTTCTTT.

In this sample, this clonotype turned up many times. The chain couples TRBV5-1 to TRBJ2-1; 8 bases agree with TRBD1. V dropped 5 bases and J dropped 9; count of bases not matched to a gene: 16. This CDR3 has 16 amino acids. The V gene's germline CDR1 is SGHRS and CDR2 YFSETQ. CDR3 sequence (DNA): TGCGCCAGCAGTGGATCGGCAGGGGGCGAGGGGGGTGAGCAGTTCTTC. It translates to CASSGSAGGEGGEQFF. Using reference TRBV5-1 and TRBJ2-1 for the parts outside the CDR3, the full variable domain is KAGVTQTPRYLIKTRGQQVTLSCSPISGHRSVSWYQQTPGQGLQFLFEYFSETQRNKGNFPGRFSGRQFSNSRSEMNVSTLELGDSALYLCASSGSAGGEGGEQFFGPGTRLTVL.

This clonotype came up many times. CDR3 loop: CASRLTGFSYEQYF. The DNA for the CDR3 is TGCGCCAGCAGACTGACAGGGTTCTCCTACGAGCAGTACTTC. J is TRBJ2-7 and V is TRBV5-1, with 7 bases lining up with TRBD1. Germline CDR1 is SGHRS and CDR2 is YFSETQ. This CDR3 is 14 amino acids long. V dropped 5 bases and J dropped 0; count of bases not matched to a gene: 5.

This clonotype was seen at least ten times. This sequence joins TRBV5-1 and TRBJ1-5, with 7 bases fitting TRBD1. CDR1 SGHRS and CDR2 YFSETQ come from the germline V gene. This CDR3 contains 15 residues. The junction had 7 bases not matched to a gene; V was cut back by 0 bases and J by 7 bases. CDR3 amino acids: CASSLDSGGGQPQHF. CDR3 nucleotides: TGCGCCAGCAGCTTGGACTCAGGGGGTGGGCAGCCCCAGCATTTT.

This clonotype appeared many times. The chain uses TRBV5-1 and TRBJ2-7; the match to TRBD2 covers 13 bases. V shed 0 bases, J shed 13 bases, and the junction held 7 bases outside the gene matches. Germline V gene sequence: CDR1 SGHRS, CDR2 YFSETQ. The CDR3 extends over 14 amino acids. The DNA for the CDR3 is TGCGCCAGCAGCTTGGAAGGGACTAGCGGGGAGCGTTACTTC. This codes for CASSLEGTSGERYF. Together with reference TRBV5-1 and TRBJ2-7, the CDR3 gives the full variable domain: KAGVTQTPRYLIKTRGQQVTLSCSPISGHRSVSWYQQTPGQGLQFLFEYFSETQRNKGNFPGRFSGRQFSNSRSEMNVSTLELGDSALYLCASSLEGTSGERYFGPGTRLTVT.

This clonotype was counted ten times or more. The chain has TRBV12-3 or TRBV12-4 and TRBJ1-1; 8 bases fit TRBD1. This CDR3 is built from 15 residues. The V segment lost 4 bases and the J segment 5 bases; nucleotides outside the gene matches: 9. DNA of the CDR3: TGTGCCAGCAGTTCCCAACAGGGGGGTGGAACTGAAGCTTTCTTT. It specifies CASSSQQGGGTEAFF.

This clonotype has ten or more counts. The genes are TRBV5-5 and TRBJ1-2; tentatively, D is TRBD1 (5 bases). Trimming left V 6 bases short and J 10 bases short, with 19 bases between. There are 13 residues in the CDR3. The V gene's germline CDR1 is SGHKS and CDR2 YYEKEE (reference sequence). The CDR3 is CASTPWGGVVYTF. CDR3 DNA sequence: TGTGCCAGCACCCCCTGGGGGGGTGTCGTCTACACCTTC.

This clonotype was found many times. The chain uses TRBV18 and TRBJ2-7; D gene ambiguous. The germline V gene has CDR1 KGHSH and CDR2 LQKENI. With 0 bases removed from V and 4 bases from J, the gap between germline ends came to 16 bases. This CDR3 has 16 residues. The CDR3 is CASSPPSPALGYEQYF. CDR3 nucleotide sequence: TGTGCCAGCTCACCACCGTCCCCGGCCTTGGGGTACGAGCAGTACTTC.

This clonotype was recorded many times. V and J are TRBV7-8 and TRBJ2-2, with D possibly being TRBD2 (5 bases). Looked up from germline, CDR1 is SGHVS and CDR2 is FQNEAQ. The CDR3 is 14 residues long. Trimming took off 5 bases at V and 3 bases at J, with 10 bases between the two ends. The CDR3 DNA reads TGTGCCAGCAGCAGGACTGGGGACACCGGGGAGCTGTTTTTT. Translating it yields CASSRTGDTGELFF. Full variable domain (remainder filled in from reference TRBV7-8 and TRBJ2-2): GAGVSQSPRYKVAKRGQDVALRCDPISGHVSLFWYQQALGQGPEFLTYFQNEAQLDKSGLPSDRFFAERPEGSVSTLKIQRTQQEDSAVYLCASSRTGDTGELFFGEGSRLTVL.

This clonotype has just a few counts. The gene calls are TRBV27 and TRBJ2-4, with a weak D call TRBD1 (6 bases). The length of the CDR3 is 19 residues. Trimming shortened V by 0 bases and J by 7 bases, and 25 bases separated the two germline ends. CDR1 is MNHEY, CDR2 SMNVEV, per germline (reference sequence). In DNA, the CDR3 is TGTGCCAGCAGTTTATCTTATAGTGGTCCTTGGGGGCGCATGAACATTCAGTACTTC. Translated: CASSLSYSGPWGRMNIQYF.

This clonotype has a count of ten or more. The rearrangement joins TRBV29-1 to TRBJ2-5, with no clear D. In germline, CDR1 is SQVTM, CDR2 ANQGSEA. The V gene lost 6 bases and the J gene lost 4 bases, with 15 bases spanning the gap. This CDR3 contains 13 residues. The CDR3 nucleotides are TGCAGCGTCGGAGAGCCGATGGGAGAGACCCAGTACTTC. Its translation is CSVGEPMGETQYF.

This clonotype has at least ten counts. The chain couples TRBV29-1 to TRBJ2-1; 12 bases align to TRBD2. Germline V gene data show CDR1 as SQVTM and CDR2 as ANQGSEA. V gave up 4 bases and J gave up 10 bases; unmatched junction bases: 5. The CDR3 extends over 13 amino acids. CDR3: CSVAVLAGGEQFF. The CDR3 bases are TGCAGCGTTGCGGTGCTAGCGGGAGGGGAGCAGTTCTTC.

Many counts were recorded for this clonotype. The chain combines TRBV5-1 with TRBJ2-1; 10 bases agree with TRBD1. V shed 4 bases, J shed 3 bases, and the junction held 4 bases outside the gene matches. Germline V gene sequence: CDR1 SGHRS, CDR2 YFSETQ. CDR3 length: 15 amino acids. The CDR3 nucleotides are TGCGCCAGCAGCCCGGACAGGGGGGGCTACAATGAGCAGTTCTTC. This translates into CASSPDRGGYNEQFF. The variable domain in full, completed from reference TRBV5-1 and TRBJ2-1, reads KAGVTQTPRYLIKTRGQQVTLSCSPISGHRSVSWYQQTPGQGLQFLFEYFSETQRNKGNFPGRFSGRQFSNSRSEMNVSTLELGDSALYLCASSPDRGGYNEQFFGPGTRLTVL.

This clonotype has ten or more counts. The chain joins TRBV6-2 or TRBV6-3 to TRBJ2-2; 8 nucleotides agree with TRBD2. CDR1 MNHEY and CDR2 SVGEGT come from the germline V gene. V shed 4 bases, J shed 4 bases, and the junction held 2 bases outside the gene matches. This CDR3 has 14 residues. CDR3 in amino acids: CASSWTSSTGELFF. The CDR3, as DNA: TGTGCCAGCAGTTGGACTAGCAGCACCGGGGAGCTGTTTTTT.

With respect to this clonotype: A much larger clone is a single base away; this may be a read error. The chain links TRBV20-1 to TRBJ2-7; D call uncertain. Germline values: CDR1 DFQATT, CDR2 SNEGSKA (reference sequence). V was clipped by 3 bases and J by 0 bases, with 6 bases between them. The CDR3 runs to 12 residues. CDR3 region: CSASLHSYEQYF. For the CDR3, the DNA is TGCAGTGCTAGCCTCCACTCCTACGAGCAGTACTTC.

This clonotype was observed many times. The CDR3 loop reads CASSLDWASDGYTF. The CDR3 bases are TGCGCCAGCAGCTTGGACTGGGCTTCTGATGGCTACACCTTC. V and J are TRBV5-1 and TRBJ1-2; unclear D gene. This CDR3 region has 14 residues. The V end lost 0 bases, the J end lost 6 bases, and 12 bases lay between the germline ends. The V gene's germline CDR1 is SGHRS and CDR2 YFSETQ.

This clonotype was seen at least ten times. The V call is TRBV9, the J call TRBJ2-7; 10 nucleotides align to TRBD2. The CDR3 covers 16 residues. Germline CDR1 and CDR2: SGDLS and YYNGEE. Trimming cost V 1 base and J 3 bases; bases outside gene matches: 7. The CDR3 loop reads CASSVSGAGGFYEQYF. For the CDR3, the DNA is TGTGCCAGCAGCGTATCTGGAGCGGGAGGGTTCTACGAGCAGTACTTC.

This clonotype appeared many times. The chain has TRBV9 and TRBJ1-1; TRBD1 matches at 8 bases. Germline V gene sequence: CDR1 SGDLS, CDR2 YYNGEE. V was pared by 0 bases and J by 1 base, with 8 bases of the junction left unmatched. The CDR3 is 17 residues long. Here the CDR3 DNA reads TGTGCCAGCAGCGTAGACCCTGGGGACAGGAGGAACACTGAAGCTTTCTTT. Its translation is CASSVDPGDRRNTEAFF.

This clonotype was detected ten times or more. The rearrangement joins TRBV5-1 to TRBJ2-6; D gene uncertain. Trimming shortened V by 0 bases and J by 4 bases, and 5 bases separated the two germline ends. Germline CDR1 is SGHRS and CDR2 is YFSETQ. This CDR3 is 14 amino acids long. The CDR3: CASSLDAGANVLTF. The CDR3 coding sequence is TGCGCCAGCAGCTTGGATGCGGGGGCCAACGTCCTGACTTTC.

Ten or more counts support this clonotype. The chain combines TRBV3-1 with TRBJ1-2; D not resolved. This CDR3 region has 17 residues. Germline lookup yields CDR1 LGHDT and CDR2 YNNKEL (reference sequence). The V and J ends lost 1 base and 6 bases respectively, with 21 bases between them. This CDR3 reads CASSQAGSQDLKNGYTF. The CDR3 DNA sequence: TGTGCCAGCAGCCAAGCGGGGTCTCAGGACCTGAAGAATGGCTACACCTTC.

In this sample, this clonotype turned up a few times. This chain joins TRBV20-1 and TRBJ2-7; 14 positions match TRBD2. CDR3 length: 15 amino acids. Looked up from germline, CDR1 is DFQATT and CDR2 is SNEGSKA (reference sequence). V dropped 5 bases and J dropped 3; count of bases not matched to a gene: 6. The CDR3 protein is CSARLAGGNFYEQYF. As DNA, the CDR3 is TGCAGTGCTCGACTAGCGGGGGGGAACTTCTACGAGCAGTACTTC.

The rearrangement uses TRBV27 and TRBJ2-3, with 8 bases that match TRBD2. The CDR3 has 13 residues. The germline V gene encodes CDR1 MNHEY and CDR2 SMNVEV (reference sequence). The V segment lost 6 bases and the J segment 7 bases; nucleotides outside the gene matches: 6. The DNA for the CDR3 is TGTGCCAGCAGCGGGGGGGGGCGGAATACGCAGTATTTT. It translates to CASSGGGRNTQYF.

This clonotype has a count of ten or more. The rearrangement uses TRBV7-3 and TRBJ2-2; 9 bases match TRBD2. There are 16 residues in the CDR3. The germline V gene has CDR1 SGHTA and CDR2 FQGTGA. J was trimmed by 8 bases and V by 4 bases; bases with no gene match: 11. This CDR3 is CASSSGTSRGTGELFF. The CDR3 coding sequence is TGTGCCAGCAGCTCCGGGACTAGCAGGGGAACTGGGGAGCTGTTTTTT.

Worth noting for this clonotype: The conserved phenylalanine or tryptophan is not found at the CDR3 terminus, so this likely reflects a read error. It is unclear where the CDR3 begins or ends on the DNA, so no DNA is shown, and the CDR3 is as TCRdb lists it. The V call is TRBV11-1, the J call TRBJ2-1; TRBD1 reflects the table's D call only, with no check against the DNA. Germline V gives CDR1 SGHAT, CDR2 FQDESV (reference sequence). The CDR3 is 15 residues long, ends included. The CDR3 reads CASSSRARIRHEQLL.

This clonotype was recorded a few times. This may stem from a read error, because a much larger clone lies one nucleotide away. This rearrangement joins TRBV5-1 to TRBJ2-7; maybe TRBD2 (5 bases). Trimming pared 0 bases from V and 6 bases from J, leaving 16 bases between. The CDR3 length is 15 residues. Germline values: CDR1 SGHRS, CDR2 YFSETQ. CDR3 DNA: TGCGCCAGCAGCTTGGAGGAGAGCCCAGGAGGCGAGCAGTACTTC. Translated, it gives CASSLEESPGGEQYF.